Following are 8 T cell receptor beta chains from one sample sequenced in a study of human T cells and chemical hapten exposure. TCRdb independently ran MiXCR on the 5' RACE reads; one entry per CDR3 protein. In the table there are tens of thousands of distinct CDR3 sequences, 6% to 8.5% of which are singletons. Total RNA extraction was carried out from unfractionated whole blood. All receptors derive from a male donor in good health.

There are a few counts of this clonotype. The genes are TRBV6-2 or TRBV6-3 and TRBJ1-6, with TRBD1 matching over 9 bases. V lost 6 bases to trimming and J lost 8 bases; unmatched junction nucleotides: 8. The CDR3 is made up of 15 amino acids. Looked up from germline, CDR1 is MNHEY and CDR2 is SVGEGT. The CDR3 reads CASSPDRGGYSPLHF. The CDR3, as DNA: TGTGCCAGCAGCCCGGACAGGGGCGGGTATTCACCCCTCCACTTT.

CDR3: CSVPFGALQETQYF. CDR3 coding DNA: TGCAGCGTTCCCTTCGGGGCACTGCAAGAGACCCAGTACTTC. The chain employs TRBV29-1 and TRBJ2-5; D might be TRBD1 or TRBD2, each matching 5 bases. From germline, CDR1 is SQVTM and CDR2 ANQGSEA. V was pared by 5 bases and J by 2 bases, with 15 bases between. This CDR3 comprises 14 residues.

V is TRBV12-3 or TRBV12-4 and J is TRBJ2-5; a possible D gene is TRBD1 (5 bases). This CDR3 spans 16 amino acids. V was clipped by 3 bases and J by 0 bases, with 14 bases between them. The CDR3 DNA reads TGTGCCAGCAGTTTTGGACCCACCAGGGACCAAGAGACCCAGTACTTC. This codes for CASSFGPTRDQETQYF.

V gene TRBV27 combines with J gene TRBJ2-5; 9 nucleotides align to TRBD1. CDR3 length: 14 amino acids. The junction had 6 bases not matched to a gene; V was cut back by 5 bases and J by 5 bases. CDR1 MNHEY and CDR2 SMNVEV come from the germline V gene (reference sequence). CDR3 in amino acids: CASSLQGARETQYF. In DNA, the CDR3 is TGTGCCAGCAGTCTACAGGGGGCCCGGGAGACCCAGTACTTC.

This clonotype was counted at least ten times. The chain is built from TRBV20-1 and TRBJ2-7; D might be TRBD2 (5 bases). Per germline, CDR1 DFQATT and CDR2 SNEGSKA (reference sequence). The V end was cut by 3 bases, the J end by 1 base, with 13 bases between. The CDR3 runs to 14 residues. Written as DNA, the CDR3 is TGCAGTGCTAGTGCCGGGGTTTTTTCCTACGAGCAGTACTTC. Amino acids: CSASAGVFSYEQYF.

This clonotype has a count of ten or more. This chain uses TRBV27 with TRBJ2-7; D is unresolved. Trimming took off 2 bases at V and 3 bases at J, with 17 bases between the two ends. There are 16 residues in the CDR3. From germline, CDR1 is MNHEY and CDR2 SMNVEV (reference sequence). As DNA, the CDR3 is TGTGCCAGCAGTTTACAGTCAGGCCCGAAGATCTACGAGCAGTACTTC. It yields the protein CASSLQSGPKIYEQYF.

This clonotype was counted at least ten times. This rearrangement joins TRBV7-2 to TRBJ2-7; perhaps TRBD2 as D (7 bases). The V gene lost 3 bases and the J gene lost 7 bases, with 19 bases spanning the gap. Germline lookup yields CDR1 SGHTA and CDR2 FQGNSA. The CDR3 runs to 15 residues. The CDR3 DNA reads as TGTGCCAGCAGCTTCGAGGGGGGAGGGTCGCGGGAGCAGTACTTC. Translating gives CASSFEGGGSREQYF.

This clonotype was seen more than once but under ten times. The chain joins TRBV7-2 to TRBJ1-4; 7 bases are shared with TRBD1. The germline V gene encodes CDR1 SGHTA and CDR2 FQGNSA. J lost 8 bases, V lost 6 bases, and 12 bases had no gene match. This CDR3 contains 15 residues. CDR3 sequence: CASRGDSHGSEKLFF. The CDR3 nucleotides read TGTGCCAGCAGAGGGGACAGCCACGGCTCGGAAAAACTGTTTTTT.